This T cell receptor beta chain was sequenced in a study of lymphopenia after photon versus proton radiotherapy (dated by TCRdb to about 2019). Regarding the complete study: In patients with gastrointestinal tumors who developed high-grade lymphopenia, the study compared the immunological effects of photon radiation therapy with those of proton radiation therapy. The 15 to 25 patients in the cohort had gastrointestinal tumors, were treated with either photon or proton therapy, and subsequently developed lymphopenia. The goal of the study was to describe how the two radiation modalities differ in their effects on the immune system. The paper's findings and limits, for the study overall: The authors looked at the survival association only in patients who died, and they framed better survival with proton therapy as a possibility rather than a demonstrated result. After the lymphocyte count nadir, photon-treated repertoires showed oligoclonal expansion, especially of CD8+ Temra cells, which drove the drop in diversity. Across the cohort, among patients who died, a greater drop in TCR diversity after the nadir was inversely correlated with overall survival time. During treatment, patients who received photon therapy lost naive T cells and TCR diversity and gained effector/memory populations, whereas patients who received proton therapy remained relatively stable.

At the junction V is shortened by 8 bases and J by 0 bases, with 11 bases in between. CDR1 and CDR2, per the germline V gene (reference sequence), are LNHNV and YYDKDF. The CDR3 runs 14 residues from the cysteine to the phenylalanine. The read is trimmed to its CDR3 DNA, 42 bases read in frame from base 1. Note on this clone: Its recognized antigen is unknown. Per-nucleotide qualities are absent, and no much larger clonotype sits a single base away.

The method was the immunoSEQ multiplex PCR assay. Deep sequencing of rearranged TCR beta loci, alongside multiparametric flow cytometry, was used to profile T cell repertoires. TCRdb provides this immuneACCESS table in a form limited to in-frame rearrangements. Some clones are lacking; in checked studies, under half of them reflect an unresolved V gene, and why the rest are absent is not known. The sample data list some 70,000 clones, and over 80% of these were observed just once. The ten largest clones capture less than 14% of the sample. The TCR comes from a man of 80 years or more with esophageal cancer. Recombination connected TRBV15 to TRBJ1-5; the D gene is possibly TRBD1, with 5 bases matching. Sequenced here: peripheral blood, sampled from a patient treated with proton-based radiotherapy. The CDR3 reads CATQRDVSNQPQHF. The DNA is as follows: TGTGCCACCCAAAGGGACGTTAGCAATCAGCCCCAGCATTTT. The full variable domain, with segments outside the CDR3 supplied by the reference TRBV15 and TRBJ1-5 proteins, appears as DAMVIQNPRYQVTQFGKPVTLSCSQTLNHNVMYWYQQKSSQAPKLLFHYYDKDFNNEADTPDNFQSRRPNTSFCFLDIRSPGLGDTAMYLCATQRDVSNQPQHFGDGTRLSIL.